This TCR beta chain was sequenced for a study of blood T cell repertoires in COVID-19. For the study at large: Sites in the United States, Italy and Spain provided acute and convalescent COVID-19 samples. From T cells, B-cell-depleted T cells, or PBMCs came the material, which was cDNA or gDNA.

Some clones are missing from TCRdb's copy, which holds only in-frame ones; the method was immunoSEQ multiplex PCR. Of roughly 120,000 clones detected, just over 85% appear once; the ten largest clones hold about 1%. There are 12 residues in the CDR3. Between the trimmed V and J ends, which lost 4 bases and 5 bases, there was a span of 8 bases. Per germline, CDR1 MNHEY and CDR2 SMNVEV (reference sequence). This chain joins TRBV27 and TRBJ2-5; TRBD2 is a possible D gene (5 bases). Sample: peripheral blood. The TCR originated in a woman aged 45-60 years with active or convalescent COVID-19. This CDR3 is CASSSPGETQYF. The CDR3 DNA reads TGTGCCAGCAGTTCCCCGGGGGAGACCCAGTACTTC.